In its sample, the clone carrying this T cell receptor (beta chain) was seen a few times. Its antigen is currently unknown. TCRdb's table, derived via immunoSEQ multiplex PCR, lists solely in-frame clones and lacks some. Counted here are some 14,000 clones, 50% to 75% occurring once; the ten biggest clones make up under 8.5%. This specimen belongs to a study of OX40 agonist ivuxolimab in advanced cancers. About the research overall: Ivuxolimab, an agonistic anti-OX40 (CD134) antibody, was given to patients. Partial response was recorded in three patients: one hepatocellular carcinoma and two cutaneous melanoma cases.

This CDR3 has 15 amino acids. V was shortened by 5 bases and J by 0 bases, with 14 bases between the two germline ends. Germline V gene sequence: CDR1 SGHVS, CDR2 FQNEAQ. Overall study findings and caveats: Blood T cells, both CD4+ and CD8+, expanded clonally by week 6 at 0.1 to 3.0 mg/kg. No antigen was identified for the clonally expanded peripheral T cells.

V gene TRBV7-8 combines with J gene TRBJ2-7, with no clear D. The starting material was CD4+ or CD8+ T cells sorted from blood, obtained in a trial of the OX40 agonist ivuxolimab. This sequence was found in an adult with an advanced solid tumor such as melanoma, head and neck, liver or kidney cancer. This chain's CDR3 is CASSRIVDGSYEQYF. CDR3 coding DNA: TGTGCCAGCAGCCGCATCGTGGACGGCTCCTACGAGCAGTACTTC.